Listed below are T cell receptor beta chains from one sample, sequenced in a study of T cells after yellow fever vaccination. TCRdb processed the 5' RACE reads anew with MiXCR; each CDR3 protein has one entry. Of about 240,000 distinct CDR3 sequences detected, about 3.9% appear once; the ten largest clones hold around 19%. This material consisted of PBMCs, taken 15 days after the yellow fever booster vaccination. The source of these receptors is a man aged 18-30 years who received the YFV17D yellow fever vaccine. The CDR3 runs from the conserved cysteine through the conserved F or W.

v_gene,j_gene,CDR3aa
TRBV6-5,TRBJ2-5,CASRVTGTETQYF
TRBV19,TRBJ1-1,CASSIDRDTEAFF
TRBV7-2,TRBJ2-3,CASSSNYADTQYF
TRBV7-8,TRBJ2-1,CASSPPGTSGGVGEQFF
TRBV6-6,TRBJ1-6,CASTPDRGNSPLHF
TRBV29-1,TRBJ2-1,CSGSGGAINEQFF
TRBV6-5,TRBJ2-1,CASSYRGTVDEQFF
TRBV3-1,TRBJ1-1,CASSRYEDRGGTEAFF
TRBV4-1,TRBJ1-6,CASSQDGAGGVYSPLHF
TRBV5-1,TRBJ2-1,CASSTPGGVGIDNEQFF
TRBV4-3,TRBJ2-3,CASSQDRGRDTQYF
TRBV6-1,TRBJ2-5,CASSEQYRFQETQYF
TRBV20-1,TRBJ2-7,CSARVPRGAFYEQYF
TRBV5-1,TRBJ1-1,CASSSGQGQTEAFF
TRBV20-1,TRBJ2-5,CSARRREETQYF
TRBV12-3/TRBV12-4,TRBJ1-1,CASSLNGNTEAFF
TRBV5-1,TRBJ2-5,CASSLRGEETQYF
TRBV7-2,TRBJ1-1,CASSPSGTGLEAFF
TRBV25-1,TRBJ1-6,CASSKTGLSPLHF
TRBV20-1,TRBJ1-2,CSAGRPNTYGYTF